The present T cell receptor (beta chain) was sequenced within a study of control samples from healthy donors and cancer patients. Using immunoSEQ multiplex PCR, the repertoire was profiled, and TCRdb retains in-frame clones only, with some absent. The data show around 70,000 clones, approximately 94% seen once. CDR3 size: 15 residues. Trimming took 1 base from V and 8 from J, leaving 17 bases between them. CDR1 is GTSNPN, CDR2 SVGIG, per germline (reference sequence). V and J are TRBV30 and TRBJ1-4, with a weak D call TRBD1 (6 bases). The sequence came from a woman in her 30s in good health. The sample was blood. CDR3 loop: CAWSGRGPAVEKLFF. The CDR3 nucleotides are TGTGCCTGGAGTGGCAGGGGCCCTGCTGTGGAAAAACTGTTTTTT.